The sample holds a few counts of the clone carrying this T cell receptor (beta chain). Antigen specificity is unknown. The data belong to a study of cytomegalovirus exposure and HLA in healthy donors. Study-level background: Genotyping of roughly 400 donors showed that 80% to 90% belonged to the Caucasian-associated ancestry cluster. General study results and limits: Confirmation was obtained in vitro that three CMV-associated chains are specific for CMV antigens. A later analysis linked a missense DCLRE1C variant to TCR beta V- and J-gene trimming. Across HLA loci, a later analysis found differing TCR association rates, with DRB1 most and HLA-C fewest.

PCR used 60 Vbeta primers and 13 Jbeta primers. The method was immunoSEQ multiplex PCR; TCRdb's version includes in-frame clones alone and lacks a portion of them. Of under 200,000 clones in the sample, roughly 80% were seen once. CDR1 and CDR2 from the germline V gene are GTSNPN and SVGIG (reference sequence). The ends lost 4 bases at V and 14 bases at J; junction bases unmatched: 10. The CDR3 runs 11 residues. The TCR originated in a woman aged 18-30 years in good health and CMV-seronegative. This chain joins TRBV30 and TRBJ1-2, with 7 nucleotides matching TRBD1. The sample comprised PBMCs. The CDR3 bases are TGTGCCTGGATGAGGGGGCCTCGGTCAACCTTC. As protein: CAWMRGPRSTF.